This T cell receptor beta chain was captured in a study of blood T cells in healthy people across ages. The CDR3 totals 16 residues. Germline CDR1 ENHRY, CDR2 SYGVKD. The V gene end was trimmed by 3 bases and the J gene end by 0 bases; junction bases not matched to a gene: 2. A second PCR of about 7 to 11 cycles used a sample-barcoded 5' primer and a J-beta primer mix. Using its own MiXCR run on the 5' RACE reads, TCRdb lists one record per CDR3 protein. In the table there are about 1.4 million distinct CDR3 sequences, around 59% of which are singletons. This clonotype was detected a few times. Sequenced input: blood. The clonotype originates from a man aged 18-30 years in good health. This rearrangement joins TRBV10-3 to TRBJ1-6, with 7 positions matching TRBD1. The CDR3 region is CAISDRDSSYNSPLHF. CDR3 DNA: TGTGCCATCAGTGACCGGGACAGCTCCTATAATTCACCCCTCCACTTT.